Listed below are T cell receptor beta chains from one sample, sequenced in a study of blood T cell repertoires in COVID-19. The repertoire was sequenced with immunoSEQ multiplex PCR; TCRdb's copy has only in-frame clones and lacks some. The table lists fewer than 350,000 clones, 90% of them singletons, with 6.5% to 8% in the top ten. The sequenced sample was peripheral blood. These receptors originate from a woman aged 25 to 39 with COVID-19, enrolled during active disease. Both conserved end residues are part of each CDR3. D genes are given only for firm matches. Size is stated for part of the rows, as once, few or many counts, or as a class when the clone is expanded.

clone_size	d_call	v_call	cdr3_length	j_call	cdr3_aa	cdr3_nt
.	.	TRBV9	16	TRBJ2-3	CASSVTTPLGADTQYF	TGTGCCAGCAGCGTAACGACTCCCCTAGGCGCAGATACGCAGTATTTT
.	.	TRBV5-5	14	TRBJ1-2	CASSPAGKGYGYTF	TGTGCCAGCAGCCCCGCGGGGAAGGGCTATGGCTACACCTTC
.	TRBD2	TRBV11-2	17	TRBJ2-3	CASSLDTGGRASDTQYF	TGTGCCAGCAGCTTAGATACCGGCGGGAGGGCCTCAGATACGCAGTATTTT
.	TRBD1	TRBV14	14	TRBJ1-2	CASSQGGTGVGYTF	TGTGCCAGCAGCCAAGGGGGGACAGGGGTCGGCTACACCTTC
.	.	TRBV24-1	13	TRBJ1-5	CATGGTANQPQHF	TGTGCCACCGGAGGTACCGCTAATCAGCCCCAGCATTTT
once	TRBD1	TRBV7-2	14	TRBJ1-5	CASSATGINQPQHF	TGTGCCAGCAGCGCGACAGGGATAAATCAGCCCCAGCATTTT
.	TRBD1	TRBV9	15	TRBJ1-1	CASSTVGQGDTEAFF	TGTGCCAGCAGCACAGTGGGACAGGGAGACACTGAAGCTTTCTTT
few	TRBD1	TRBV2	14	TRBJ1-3	CASRQETGANTIYF	TGTGCCAGCAGGCAAGAAACAGGGGCGAACACCATATATTTT
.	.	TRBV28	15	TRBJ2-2	CASYPTGFLIGELFF	TGTGCCAGCTACCCCACAGGGTTTCTGATCGGGGAGCTGTTTTTT
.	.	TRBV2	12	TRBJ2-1	CASSAVYNEQFF	TGTGCCAGCAGTGCGGTTTACAATGAGCAGTTCTTC
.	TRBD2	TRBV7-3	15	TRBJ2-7	CASSYSAGGPSEQYF	TGTGCCAGCAGTTATTCAGCGGGAGGGCCTTCCGAGCAGTACTTC
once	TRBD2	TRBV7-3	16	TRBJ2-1	CASSLDGRSSYNEQFF	TGTGCCAGCAGCTTGGACGGGAGGAGCTCCTACAATGAGCAGTTCTTC
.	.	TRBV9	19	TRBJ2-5	CASSVGLGGWRSLQETQYF	TGTGCCAGCAGCGTAGGGTTGGGGGGTTGGCGGTCACTCCAAGAGACCCAGTACTTC
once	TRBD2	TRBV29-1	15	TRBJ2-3	CSVEDPREGGDTQYF	TGCAGCGTTGAAGATCCCCGGGAGGGGGGAGATACGCAGTATTTT
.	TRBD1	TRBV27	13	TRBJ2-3	CASSVQGTDTQYF	TGTGCCAGCAGTGTACAGGGGACAGATACGCAGTATTTT
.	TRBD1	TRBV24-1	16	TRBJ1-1	CATSESPQGKNTEAFF	TGTGCCACCAGTGAGAGTCCACAGGGGAAGAACACTGAAGCTTTCTTT